The T cell receptor beta chain under discussion was sequenced for a study of T cell responses to AZD1222 COVID-19 vaccine (dated by TCRdb to the early 2020s). Concerning the study at large: A total of under 250 trial participants underwent TCR sequencing, of whom around 210 had received two doses of AZD1222 and about 26 had received two doses of the MenACWY control vaccine. Enrollment into the trials was organized by age into subgroups of 18-55, 56-69 and 70-plus years, and those subgroups contained approximately 160, 26 and 62 TCR-sequenced participants, respectively.

For this clone: No antigen is known for it. One base away there is no much larger clone; base qualities are not given.

The CDR3 regions of human TCRbeta chains were subjected to immunosequencing. The authors processed their data as follows. TCRs in the repertoires were compared against a reference library of SARS-CoV-2-specific TCRs that had been generated with the MIRA antigen-specificity platform. Breadth meant the fraction of unique TCRs that were SARS-CoV-2-associated, whereas depth meant the fraction of total T cells that were SARS-CoV-2-associated. Using the MIRA data, each spike-specific TCR was assigned both to the spike region to which the TCR was reactive and to a CD4 or CD8 class. Log10-transformed breadth and depth values were compared by one-way ANOVA with Sidak's multiple comparisons tests. The clones in this table, taken by TCRdb from immuneACCESS, are in-frame only. Not every clone is retained; where verified, under half of the shortfall comes from an unresolved V gene, and the cause of the rest is unknown. Clone size and V and J calls were adopted from that table, with D and trimming inferred from the DNA. In this sample the table shows about 59,000 clones, about 91% of which occur a single time. Together, the top ten hold approximately 6.1% of the sample.

Study-level results and caveats: Nearly half of unique spike-specific TCRs reportedly recognized epitopes outside regions mutated in the B.1.351 and B.1.1.7 variants. Vaccine-associated CD4 TCRs spanned the whole spike protein, with dominant responses in regions 160-218 and 743-854. Conclusions about previously exposed vaccinees were limited because only 6 or 7 AZD1222 recipients were SARS-CoV-2 seropositive at baseline. The 56-69-year group was small, and its depth increase did not reach significance, likely because of low power. Participants were mostly white British and included more females than males, and it was suggested by the authors that clonal diversity may have been underestimated. Because no day 14 peak-response samples were available, repertoires were characterized only after the peak T cell response. After two AZD1222 doses, both the breadth and the depth of spike-specific TCRs were significantly higher than at day 0 and than in MenACWY recipients.

The sample's time point label, in plain terms: about 28 days (+/-7) after the second vaccine dose. Because spike-specific TCR depth and breadth did not differ between the two schedules, AZD1222 recipients who got a second dose at roughly 4 weeks were pooled with those who got a second dose at roughly 12 weeks. Vaccinee samples came from UK trials COV001 and COV002, including a single-blind randomized controlled phase 2/3 trial of AZD1222 (ChAdOx1 nCoV-19) in healthy adults. Trial participant PBMC samples were collected at day 0 and day 28 after the second dose for TCRbeta chain sequencing. The germline V gene specifies SGDLS as CDR1 and YYNGEE as CDR2. Including cysteine and phenylalanine, the CDR3 has 14 amino acids. Only the CDR3 part of the read is kept: 42 bases, read in frame from the first base. V loses 0 bases of germline sequence and J loses 5 bases, and the interval between the two ends is 10 bases.

The sample consisted of peripheral blood, taken 28 days after the second AZD1222 dose. The clonotype comes from an adult who received the AZD1222 COVID-19 vaccine. The sequence links TRBV9 to TRBJ2-3, with the D gene not clear enough to name. The bases are TGTGCCAGCAGCGTAGGGGGTACCGGAGATACGCAGTATTTT. This gives the protein CASSVGGTGDTQYF.